This entry lists 23 T cell receptor beta chains sequenced from one sample in a study of blood T cell repertoires in COVID-19 (dated by TCRdb to about 2020). Libraries were prepared through the immunoSEQ multiplex PCR assay. Held by TCRdb, this immuneACCESS table contains in-frame sequences only and omits some clones. Under half of the omission traces to an unresolved V gene where checked; the cause of the rest is unknown. This sample is represented by 200,000 to 300,000 clones; approximately 86% of them were singletons. More than 6% of the sample comes from the top ten. Material for sequencing was peripheral blood. The receptor set was obtained from a man aged 55 to 70 who had recovered from COVID-19.

As to this clone: This CDR3 is also generated by other DNA sequences in the sample. The genes are TRBV3-1 (or the pseudogene TRBV3-2) and TRBJ1-5, with D hard to call. This CDR3 has 14 residues. CDR1 and CDR2 from the germline V gene are LGHDT and YNNKEL (reference sequence). Between the trimmed V and J ends, which lost 2 bases and 4 bases, there was a span of 9 bases. In DNA form, the CDR3 reads TGTGCCAGCAGCCAAAGAGAGGGTAATCAGCCCCAGCATTTT. Amino acids: CASSQREGNQPQHF.

This clone was found once. CDR3 DNA sequence: TGTGCCAGCAGCAAAGGATTCCGGACAGGGCCGAACACCGGGGAGCTGTTTTTT. Protein sequence: CASSKGFRTGPNTGELFF. This sequence joins TRBV21-1 and TRBJ2-2; the table's D gene call, TRBD1, was not cross checked with the DNA. TRBV21-1 is termed a pseudogene. The CDR3 runs to 18 residues.

The V and J genes are TRBV19 and TRBJ1-2, with TRBD1 matching 7 bases. J gave up 5 bases and V 5 bases, and 14 bases lay outside the gene matches. The germline CDR1 and CDR2 sequences are LNHDA and SQIVND (reference sequence). The CDR3 covers 16 residues. Here the CDR3 reads CASSPQGQEARYGYTF. In nucleotides, the CDR3 is TGTGCCAGTAGTCCCCAAGGACAGGAGGCCCGATATGGCTACACCTTC.

The V call is TRBV6-5, the J call TRBJ1-1; D is unclear. The CDR3 covers 12 residues. V lost 7 bases and J lost 4, with 10 bases in between. In germline, CDR1 is MNHEY, CDR2 SVGAGI. CDR3 residues: CASTPRGTEAFF. In DNA, the CDR3 is TGTGCCAGCACCCCACGGGGCACTGAAGCTTTCTTT.

The chain joins TRBV24-1 to TRBJ2-3; TRBD2 matches at 13 bases. Germline loops: CDR1 KGHDR, CDR2 SFDVKD. With V trimmed by 4 bases and J by 3 bases, 12 bases remained unmatched. The CDR3 sequence is 19 residues long. In DNA, the CDR3 is TGTGCCACCAGTGACCCTACTGGACTAGCGGGGGAGAGAACAGATACGCAGTATTTT. This codes for CATSDPTGLAGERTDTQYF.

The chain links TRBV6-1 to TRBJ2-5; 8 bases line up with TRBD1. Germline V gene sequence: CDR1 MNHNS, CDR2 SASEGT. V shed 2 bases and J 5 bases; nucleotides not matched to a gene: 7. The CDR3 is made up of 15 amino acids. This CDR3 reads CASSEHGTGWETQYF. The CDR3 region has the DNA TGTGCCAGCAGTGAACACGGGACAGGTTGGGAGACCCAGTACTTC.

The rearrangement uses TRBV19 and TRBJ1-4; D remains unclear. Trimming left V 4 bases short and J 6 bases short, with 15 bases between. The length of the CDR3 is 15 residues. Germline V lookup: CDR1 LNHDA, CDR2 SQIVND (reference sequence). The CDR3, as DNA: TGTGCCAGTAGTACTCAACTAATCCCCCATGAAAAACTGTTTTTT. Translating gives CASSTQLIPHEKLFF.

The chain carries TRBV9 and TRBJ2-7; 7 bases match TRBD1. Germline CDR1 reads SGDLS; CDR2 reads YYNGEE. This CDR3 has 13 amino acids. V dropped 7 bases and J dropped 2; count of bases not matched to a gene: 6. The CDR3 region is CASGRGLTYEQYF. Written as DNA, the CDR3 is TGTGCCAGCGGTAGGGGGCTCACCTACGAGCAGTACTTC.

The V gene is TRBV10-3, the J gene TRBJ2-3; TRBD1 matches at 10 bases. Germline-derived CDR1 and CDR2 are ENHRY and SYGVKD. V gave up 3 bases and J gave up 1 base; unmatched junction bases: 10. The CDR3 loop spans 18 amino acids. This CDR3 is CAISELRTGGFGTDTQYF. The DNA for the CDR3 is TGTGCCATCAGTGAACTAAGGACAGGGGGATTTGGCACAGATACGCAGTATTTT.

The chain combines TRBV6-6 with TRBJ2-5; TRBD2 might be the D (5 bases). CDR1 MNHNY and CDR2 SVGAGI come from the germline V gene (reference sequence). This CDR3 contains 11 residues. V lost 8 bases, J lost 4 bases, and 8 bases lay in between. The DNA for the CDR3 is TGTGCCAGCGAGGGTTCAGAGACCCAGTACTTC. Translated, it gives CASEGSETQYF.

The chain carries TRBV11-2 and TRBJ1-1, with no clear D. This CDR3 is built from 14 residues. Per the germline V gene, CDR1 is SGHAT and CDR2 is FQNNGV. Deletions cut 6 bases from V and 4 bases from J, with 15 bases between. The CDR3 loop reads CASSRTRGSTEAFF. CDR3 bases: TGTGCCAGCAGTAGAACCAGAGGAAGCACTGAAGCTTTCTTT.

The chain carries TRBV11-2 and TRBJ2-3; tentatively, D is TRBD1 (5 bases). The V gene lost 3 bases and the J gene lost 0 bases, with 10 bases spanning the gap. This CDR3 is 15 amino acids long. Germline CDR1 SGHAT, CDR2 FQNNGV. In nucleotides, the CDR3 is TGTGCCAGCAGCTTGTTACAGGTTAGCACAGATACGCAGTATTTT. Translating it yields CASSLLQVSTDTQYF. The whole variable domain, remainder taken from reference TRBV11-2 and TRBJ2-3, is EAGVAQSPRYKIIEKRQSVAFWCNPISGHATLYWYQQILGQGPKLLIQFQNNGVVDDSQLPKDRFSAERLKGVDSTLKIQPAKLEDSAVYLCASSLLQVSTDTQYFGPGTRLTVL.

The genes are TRBV4-2 and TRBJ1-3; 9 bases fit TRBD1. Per the germline V gene, CDR1 is LGHNA and CDR2 is YNFKEQ. The CDR3 runs to 16 residues. The trim removed 1 base at V and 2 bases at J, leaving 3 bases unmatched. CDR3 DNA sequence: TGTGCCAGCAGCCAAGTTGGGACAGGGCCTGGAAACACCATATATTTT. This gives the protein CASSQVGTGPGNTIYF.

The genes are TRBV4-2 and TRBJ1-1, with D possibly being TRBD1 (6 bases). The germline V gene encodes CDR1 LGHNA and CDR2 YNFKEQ. The CDR3 is 14 residues long. V was trimmed by 4 bases and J by 2 bases, leaving 11 bases between them. The CDR3 region has the DNA TGTGCCAGCAGCCCCCGGACAGCTAACACTGAAGCTTTCTTT. As protein: CASSPRTANTEAFF.

This sequence joins TRBV30 and TRBJ1-2; D gene unclear. CDR1 is GTSNPN, CDR2 SVGIG, per germline (reference sequence). V was pared by 4 bases and J by 10 bases, with 19 bases between. CDR3 length: 13 residues. This CDR3 reads CAWTGEFYGVYTF. The DNA of the CDR3 is TGTGCCTGGACCGGGGAGTTTTATGGTGTCTACACCTTC. Variable domain in full (rest from reference TRBV30 and TRBJ1-2): SQTIHQWPATLVQPVGSPLSLECTVEGTSNPNLYWYRQAAGRGLQLLFYSVGIGQISSEVPQNLSASRPQDRQFILSSKKLLLSDSGFYLCAWTGEFYGVYTFGSGTRLTVV.

The count of this clone is one. The V gene is TRBV5-1, the J gene TRBJ2-7, with D possibly being TRBD2 (5 bases). Trimming removed 4 bases at V and 1 base at J, with 15 bases between. Germline CDR1 SGHRS, CDR2 YFSETQ. The CDR3 loop spans 15 amino acids. In DNA form, the CDR3 reads TGCGCCAGCAGCCGGGAAGAGGGTAGGTCCTACGAGCAGTACTTC. Residues: CASSREEGRSYEQYF.

This chain connects TRBV2 to TRBJ2-1, with 14 positions matching TRBD2. There are 15 residues in the CDR3. CDR1 SNHLY and CDR2 FYNNEI come from the germline V gene. Trimming at V came to 6 bases and at J to 4 bases, leaving 2 bases not matched to a gene. DNA for the CDR3: TGTGCCAGCAGGACTAGCGGGGGGGCTTACAATGAGCAGTTCTTC. It translates to CASRTSGGAYNEQFF.

The rearrangement links TRBV11-2 to TRBJ2-1; TRBD2 matches 14 bases. With V trimmed by 6 bases and J by 10 bases, 8 bases remained unmatched. CDR1 and CDR2 from the germline V gene are SGHAT and FQNNGV. The CDR3 length is 15 residues. The CDR3 reads CASSVTSGGAREQFF. The CDR3 DNA follows: TGTGCCAGCAGTGTGACTAGCGGGGGGGCAAGGGAGCAGTTCTTC.

J is TRBJ1-1 and V is TRBV27; D is uncertain. The CDR3 sequence is 13 residues long. V dropped 4 bases and J dropped 6 bases, with 12 bases sitting between them. CDR1 MNHEY and CDR2 SMNVEV come from the germline V gene (reference sequence). CDR3 DNA sequence: TGTGCCAGCAGTTCGCAGGCTCAGGCTGAAGCTTTCTTT. This encodes CASSSQAQAEAFF.

V is TRBV27 and J is TRBJ2-3; 9 bases match TRBD2. V lost 2 bases, J lost 5 bases, and 11 bases stayed unmatched. The CDR3 spans 17 residues. Germline CDR1 reads MNHEY; CDR2 reads SMNVEV (reference sequence). The CDR3, as DNA: TGTGCCAGCAGTTTAATCTTGCGGGGGGGCCGTCAAGATACGCAGTATTTT. Translation gives CASSLILRGGRQDTQYF.

J is TRBJ2-2 and V is TRBV5-1; possibly TRBD1 for D (6 bases). The V gene lost 4 bases and the J gene lost 1 base, with 14 bases spanning the gap. The CDR3 consists of 16 residues. Per germline, CDR1 SGHRS and CDR2 YFSETQ. CDR3 amino acids: CASSRPMDRNTGELFF. The CDR3 DNA reads as TGCGCCAGCAGCCGGCCCATGGACAGGAACACCGGGGAGCTGTTTTTT.

Of note for this clone: Other DNA sequences in this specimen translate into the identical CDR3. V usage is TRBV19 and J usage is TRBJ2-6; possibly TRBD1 for D (5 bases). The CDR3 loop spans 15 amino acids. The ends were cut back, 6 bases at V and 3 bases at J, with 12 bases in the middle. Germline-derived CDR1 and CDR2 are LNHDA and SQIVND (reference sequence). The CDR3 DNA reads as TGTGCCAGTAGGAGGCAGGGTTTTGGGGCCAACGTCCTGACTTTC. Its protein is CASRRQGFGANVLTF.

This clone was recorded once. The chain carries TRBV3-1 (or the pseudogene TRBV3-2) and TRBJ1-4; tentative D call: TRBD1 (5 bases). Germline loops: CDR1 LGHDT, CDR2 YNNKEL (reference sequence). Trimming removed 2 bases from V and 3 bases from J, with 16 bases in between. The CDR3 is 17 amino acids. The CDR3 nucleotides are TGTGCCAGCAGCCAACCCCTCCTCAGGGTTCCTAATGAAAAACTGTTTTTT. This gives the protein CASSQPLLRVPNEKLFF.